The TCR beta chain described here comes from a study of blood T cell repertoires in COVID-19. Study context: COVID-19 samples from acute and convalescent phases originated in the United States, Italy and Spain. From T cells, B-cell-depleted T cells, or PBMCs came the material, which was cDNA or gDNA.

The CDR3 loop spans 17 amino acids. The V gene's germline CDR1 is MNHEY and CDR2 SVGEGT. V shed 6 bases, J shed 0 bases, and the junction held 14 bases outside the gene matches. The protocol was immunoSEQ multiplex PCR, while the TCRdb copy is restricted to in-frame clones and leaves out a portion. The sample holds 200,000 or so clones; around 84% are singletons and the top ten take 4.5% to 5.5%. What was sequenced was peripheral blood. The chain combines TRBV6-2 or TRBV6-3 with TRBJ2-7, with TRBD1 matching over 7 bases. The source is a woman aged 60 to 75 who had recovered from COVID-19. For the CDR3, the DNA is TGTGCCAGCAGCCTAAGACAGGGCGGCAAAAGCTCCTACGAGCAGTACTTC. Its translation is CASSLRQGGKSSYEQYF.